Described below is a single T cell receptor beta chain sequence and its context. This specimen comes from a study of T cells after somatic rescue of genetic block. Repertoires were generated with immunoSEQ multiplex PCR, while TCRdb's copy carries only in-frame clones and drops some. The data show under 150,000 clones, just over 90% seen once. The V gene lost 8 bases and the J gene lost 4 bases, with 14 bases spanning the gap. CDR3 length: 13 amino acids. Germline-derived CDR1 and CDR2 are SGHVS and FQNEAQ. V usage is TRBV7-8 and J usage is TRBJ1-2, with D possibly being TRBD1 (6 bases). Sequenced sample: peripheral blood mononuclear cells (PBMCs). This clonotype was obtained from a woman in her late teens or twenties. The CDR3: CASGSRGTYGYTF. The DNA of the CDR3 is TGTGCCAGCGGTAGCAGGGGCACCTATGGCTACACCTTC.